This T cell receptor beta chain was sequenced during a study of blood T cell repertoires in COVID-19. The table came from immunoSEQ multiplex PCR; TCRdb's copy has only in-frame clones and leaves some out. The sample records some 250,000 clones, 70% to 90% being singletons. The CDR3 loop spans 15 amino acids. Germline V gene sequence: CDR1 PRHDT, CDR2 FYEKMQ (reference sequence). V shed 5 bases and J 2 bases; nucleotides not matched to a gene: 8. J is TRBJ1-2 and V is TRBV13, with 7 nucleotides matching TRBD1. The sequencing sample was made of PBMCs or T cells enriched from blood (not recorded which). The clonotype comes from a young man who had recovered from COVID-19. CDR3 nucleotide sequence: TGTGCCAGCAGCCCGGAAAGGGGGCTGAACTATGGCTACACCTTC. Translated: CASSPERGLNYGYTF.